The present entry profiles one TCR beta chain with its context. Its antigen is unknown. The CDR3 contains 15 residues. Germline assignment: CDR1 LNHDA and CDR2 SQIVND (reference sequence). V shed 3 bases and J 4 bases; nucleotides not matched to a gene: 7. A multiplex PCR was run with 60 Vbeta primers and 13 Jbeta primers. Assay used: immunoSEQ multiplex PCR; TCRdb lists only in-frame clones, some missing. The profile shows 150,000 or so clones, around 80% of them singletons. The data originate from a study of cytomegalovirus exposure and HLA in healthy donors. General study findings and limits: TRBV6-2, TRBV6-3 and other indistinguishable V segments were excluded.

The sequenced sample was PBMCs. The chain is built from TRBV19 and TRBJ2-7, with 9 bases fitting TRBD1. This TCR came from a middle-aged man in good health and CMV-seropositive. The CDR3 reads CASSIGGQGKYEQYF. The CDR3 DNA follows: TGTGCCAGTAGTATTGGAGGACAGGGGAAGTACGAGCAGTACTTC. The full variable domain, in which reference TRBV19 and TRBJ2-7 provide the parts outside the CDR3, is DGGITQSPKYLFRKEGQNVTLSCEQNLNHDAMYWYRQDPGQGLRLIYYSQIVNDFQKGDIAEGYSVSREKKESFPLTVTSAQKNPTAFYLCASSIGGQGKYEQYFGPGTRLTVT.